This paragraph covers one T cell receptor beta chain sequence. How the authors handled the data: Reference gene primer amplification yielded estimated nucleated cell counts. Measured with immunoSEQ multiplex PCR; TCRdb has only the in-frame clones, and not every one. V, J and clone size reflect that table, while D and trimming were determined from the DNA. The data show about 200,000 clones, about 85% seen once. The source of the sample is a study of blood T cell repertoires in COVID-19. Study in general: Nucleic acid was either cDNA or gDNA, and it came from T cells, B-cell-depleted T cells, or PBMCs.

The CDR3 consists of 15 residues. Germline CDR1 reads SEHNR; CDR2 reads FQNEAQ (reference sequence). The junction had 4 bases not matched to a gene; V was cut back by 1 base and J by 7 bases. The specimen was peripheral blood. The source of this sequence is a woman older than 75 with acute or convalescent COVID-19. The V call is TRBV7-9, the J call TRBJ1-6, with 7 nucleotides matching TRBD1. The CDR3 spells CASSLEGQTNSPLHF. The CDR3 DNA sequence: TGTGCCAGCAGCTTAGAGGGACAGACCAATTCACCCCTCCACTTT.